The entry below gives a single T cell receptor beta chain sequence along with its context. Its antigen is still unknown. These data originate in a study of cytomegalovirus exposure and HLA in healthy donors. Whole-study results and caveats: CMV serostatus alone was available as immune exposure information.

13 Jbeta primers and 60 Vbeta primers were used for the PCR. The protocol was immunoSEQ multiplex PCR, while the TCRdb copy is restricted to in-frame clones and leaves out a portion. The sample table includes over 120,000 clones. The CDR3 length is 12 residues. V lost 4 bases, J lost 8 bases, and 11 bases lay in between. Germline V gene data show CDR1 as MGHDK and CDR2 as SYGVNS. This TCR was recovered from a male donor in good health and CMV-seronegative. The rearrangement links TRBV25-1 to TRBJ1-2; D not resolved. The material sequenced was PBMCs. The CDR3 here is CASSVTGIGYTF. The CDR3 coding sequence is TGTGCCAGCAGTGTAACGGGGATAGGCTACACCTTC.